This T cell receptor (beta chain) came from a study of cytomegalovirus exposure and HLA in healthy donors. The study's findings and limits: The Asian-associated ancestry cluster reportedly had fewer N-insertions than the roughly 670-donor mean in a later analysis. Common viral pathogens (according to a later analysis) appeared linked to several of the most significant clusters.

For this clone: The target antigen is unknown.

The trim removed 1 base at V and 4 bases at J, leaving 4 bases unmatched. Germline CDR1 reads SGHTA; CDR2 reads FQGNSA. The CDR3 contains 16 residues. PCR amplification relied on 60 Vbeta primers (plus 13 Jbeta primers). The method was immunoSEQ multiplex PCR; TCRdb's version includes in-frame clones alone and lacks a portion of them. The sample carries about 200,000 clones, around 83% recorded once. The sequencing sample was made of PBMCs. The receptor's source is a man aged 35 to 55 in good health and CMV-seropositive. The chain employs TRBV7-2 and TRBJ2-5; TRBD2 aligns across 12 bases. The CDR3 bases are TGTGCCAGCAGCTTAGGACTAGCGGGAGCTTTAGAGACCCAGTACTTC. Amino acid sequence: CASSLGLAGALETQYF.